Described below is a single T cell receptor beta chain sequence and its context. Germline is not matched at one junction end, which may reflect a read error. The data are from a study of blood T cell repertoires in COVID-19. The CDR3 runs to 14 residues. Germline V lookup: CDR1 LNHDA, CDR2 SQIVND (reference sequence). In the authors' methods: Amplification of reference gene primers provided the estimated nucleated cell counts. TCRdb's copy holds only in-frame clones and misses some; the assay was immunoSEQ multiplex PCR. Clone size and the V and J calls come from that table; the DNA yielded D and trimming. The sample holds 150,000 to 200,000 clones, around 80% seen once.

This receptor was identified in a man between 65 and 80 years old with active or convalescent COVID-19. Input material: peripheral blood. The rearrangement links TRBV19 to TRBJ1-1; the D gene is possibly TRBD1 (5 bases). This CDR3 reads CASGMTVTPHEAFF. For the CDR3, the DNA is TGTGCCAGTGGTATGACAGTTACCCCCCATGAAGCTTTCTTT.